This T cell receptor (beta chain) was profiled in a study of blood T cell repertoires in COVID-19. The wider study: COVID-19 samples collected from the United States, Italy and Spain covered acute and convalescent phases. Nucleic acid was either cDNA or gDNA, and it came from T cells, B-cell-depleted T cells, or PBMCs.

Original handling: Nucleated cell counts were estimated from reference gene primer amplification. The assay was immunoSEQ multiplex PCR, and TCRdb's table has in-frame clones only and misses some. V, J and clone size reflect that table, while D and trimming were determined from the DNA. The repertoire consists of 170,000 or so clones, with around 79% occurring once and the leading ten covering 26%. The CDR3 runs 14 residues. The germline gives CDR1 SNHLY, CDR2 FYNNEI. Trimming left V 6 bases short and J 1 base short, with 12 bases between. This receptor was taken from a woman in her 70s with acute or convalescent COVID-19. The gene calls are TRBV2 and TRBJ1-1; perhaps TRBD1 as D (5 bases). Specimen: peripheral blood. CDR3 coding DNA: TGTGCCAGCAGATTTGACAGCCCGAACACTGAAGCTTTCTTT. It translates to CASRFDSPNTEAFF. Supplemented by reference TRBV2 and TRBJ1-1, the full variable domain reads EPEVTQTPSHQVTQMGQEVILRCVPISNHLYFYWYRQILGQKVEFLVSFYNNEISEKSEIFDDQFSVERPDGSNFTLKIRSTKLEDSAMYFCASRFDSPNTEAFFGQGTRLTVV.